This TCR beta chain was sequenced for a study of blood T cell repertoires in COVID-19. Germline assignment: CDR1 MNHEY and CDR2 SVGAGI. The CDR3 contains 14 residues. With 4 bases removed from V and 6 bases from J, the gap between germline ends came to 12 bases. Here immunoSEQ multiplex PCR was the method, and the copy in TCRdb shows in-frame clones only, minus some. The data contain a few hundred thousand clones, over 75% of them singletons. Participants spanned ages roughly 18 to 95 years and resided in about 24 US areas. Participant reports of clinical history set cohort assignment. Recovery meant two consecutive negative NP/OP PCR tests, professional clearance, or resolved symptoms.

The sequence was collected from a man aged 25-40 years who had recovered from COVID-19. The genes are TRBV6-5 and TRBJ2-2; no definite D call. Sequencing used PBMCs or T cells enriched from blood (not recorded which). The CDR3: CASSWSLWAGELFF. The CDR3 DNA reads TGTGCCAGCAGTTGGAGTCTGTGGGCCGGGGAGCTGTTTTTT.